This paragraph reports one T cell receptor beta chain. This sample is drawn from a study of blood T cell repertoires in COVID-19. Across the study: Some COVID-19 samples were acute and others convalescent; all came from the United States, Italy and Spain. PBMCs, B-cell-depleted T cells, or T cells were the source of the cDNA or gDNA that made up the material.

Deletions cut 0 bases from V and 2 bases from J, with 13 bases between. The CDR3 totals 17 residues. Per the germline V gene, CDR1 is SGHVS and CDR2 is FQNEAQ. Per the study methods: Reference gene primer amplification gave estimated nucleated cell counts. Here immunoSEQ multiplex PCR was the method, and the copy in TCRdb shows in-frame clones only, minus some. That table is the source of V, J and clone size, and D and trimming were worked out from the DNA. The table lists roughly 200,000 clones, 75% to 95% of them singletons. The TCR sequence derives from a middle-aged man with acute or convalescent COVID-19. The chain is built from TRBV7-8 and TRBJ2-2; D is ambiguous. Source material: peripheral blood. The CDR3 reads CASSLARRVINTGELFF. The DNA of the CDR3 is TGTGCCAGCAGCTTAGCGCGGAGAGTTATAAACACCGGGGAGCTGTTTTTT.